The 32 T cell receptor beta chains reported below all come from one sample, sequenced in a study of control samples from healthy donors and cancer patients. Clones were read by immunoSEQ multiplex PCR, and TCRdb kept only the in-frame ones, dropping some. The table has roughly 100,000 clones, 92% seen once. Sequencing used blood. The receptors originated from a young woman in good health.

The rearrangement uses TRBV2 and TRBJ2-5; unclear D gene. CDR3 length: 12 residues. Germline V gene lookup returns CDR1 SNHLY and CDR2 FYNNEI. Deletions cut 5 bases from V and 5 bases from J, with 9 bases between. The CDR3 sequence is CASSTDGETQYF. The CDR3 DNA is TGTGCCAGCAGTACTGACGGGGAGACCCAGTACTTC.

The chain joins TRBV6-5 to TRBJ1-5, with TRBD1 identical over 8 bases. The CDR3 is made up of 15 amino acids. With V trimmed by 5 bases and J by 1 base, 4 bases remained unmatched. Germline V gives CDR1 MNHEY, CDR2 SVGAGI. Written as DNA, the CDR3 is TGTGCCAGCAGTACCGGGACAGGCAGCAATCAGCCCCAGCATTTT. This translates into CASSTGTGSNQPQHF.

This clone was seen more than once but under ten times. This chain joins TRBV9 and TRBJ2-3, with D possibly called TRBD1 or TRBD2 (5 bases each). The CDR3 has 15 residues. Trimming removed 2 bases from V and 1 base from J, with 11 bases in between. Germline loops: CDR1 SGDLS, CDR2 YYNGEE. CDR3 nucleotide sequence: TGTGCCAGCAGCGTCGGGACCGACCGCACAGATACGCAGTATTTT. Translated: CASSVGTDRTDTQYF. The full variable domain, rest sourced from reference TRBV9 and TRBJ2-3, is DSGVTQTPKHLITATGQRVTLRCSPRSGDLSVYWYQQSLDQGLQFLIQYYNGEERAKGNILERFSAQQFPDLHSELNLSSLELGDSALYFCASSVGTDRTDTQYFGPGTRLTVL.

In its sample, this clone was seen once. This sequence joins TRBV27 and TRBJ1-5, with 8 bases aligning to TRBD1. V was pared by 4 bases and J by 6 bases, with 5 bases of the junction left unmatched. Germline V CDR1 and CDR2: MNHEY, SMNVEV (reference sequence). CDR3 length equals 14 residues. CDR3 sequence (DNA): TGTGCCAGCAGTTCAGGGGGCGTTTTTCAGCCCCAGCATTTT. Encoded protein: CASSSGGVFQPQHF.

The genes are TRBV28 and TRBJ2-6; maybe TRBD2 (6 bases). Trimming took off 7 bases at V and 0 bases at J, with 16 bases between the two ends. CDR1 is MDHEN and CDR2 is SYDVKM in the germline V gene. This CDR3 region has 17 residues. CDR3 protein: CASTWREPRSGANVLTF. As DNA, the CDR3 is TGTGCCAGCACCTGGAGGGAGCCTCGCTCTGGGGCCAACGTCCTGACTTTC.

This clone was seen only a few times. V and J are TRBV7-6 and TRBJ2-1; no reliable D call. V was clipped by 2 bases and J by 2 bases, with 16 bases between them. This CDR3 has 17 amino acids. The germline V gene encodes CDR1 SGHVS and CDR2 FNYEAQ. The CDR3 protein is CASSLRSRGLTYNEQFF. CDR3 DNA: TGTGCCAGCAGCTTAAGAAGTCGTGGGTTAACCTACAATGAGCAGTTCTTC.

This chain joins TRBV5-1 and TRBJ1-1, with 10 bases that match TRBD1. Germline CDR1 is SGHRS and CDR2 is YFSETQ. The CDR3 consists of 15 residues. J gave up 2 bases and V 4 bases, and 5 bases lay outside the gene matches. CDR3 DNA sequence: TGCGCCAGCAGCACGGGACAGGGGACCAACACTGAAGCTTTCTTT. As protein: CASSTGQGTNTEAFF.

The chain recombines TRBV27 with TRBJ1-3, with a tentative D call TRBD1 (6 bases). The CDR3 length is 15 residues. Germline loops: CDR1 MNHEY, CDR2 SMNVEV (reference sequence). Trimming took off 4 bases at V and 2 bases at J, with 12 bases between the two ends. The CDR3 is CASSSRGLAGNTIYF. CDR3 DNA: TGTGCCAGCAGTTCCCGGGGGCTCGCTGGAAACACCATATATTTT.

The chain couples TRBV6-5 to TRBJ1-1, with D unclear. The CDR3 is 13 residues long. Germline assignment: CDR1 MNHEY and CDR2 SVGAGI. Trimming took off 6 bases at V and 3 bases at J, with 11 bases between the two ends. CDR3 amino acids: CASSPLGDTEAFF. CDR3 DNA sequence: TGTGCCAGCAGCCCCCTCGGGGACACTGAAGCTTTCTTT.

V is TRBV5-1 and J is TRBJ1-1; D unclear. Germline V CDR1 and CDR2: SGHRS, YFSETQ. Trimming removed 0 bases at V and 0 bases at J, with 6 bases between. This CDR3 spans 14 amino acids. The CDR3 DNA is TGCGCCAGCAGCTTGGGACGGTTGAACACTGAAGCTTTCTTT. Encoded protein: CASSLGRLNTEAFF.

The gene calls are TRBV12-3 or TRBV12-4 and TRBJ1-1; D unresolved. V dropped 7 bases and J dropped 1 base, with 7 bases sitting between them. CDR3 length: 12 residues. The CDR3 coding sequence is TGTGCCAGCAAGGACGGGAACACTGAAGCTTTCTTT. It codes for CASKDGNTEAFF.

The rearrangement uses TRBV6-5 and TRBJ1-1; D remains ambiguous. Germline V lookup: CDR1 MNHEY, CDR2 SVGAGI. Trimming left V 10 bases short and J 6 bases short, with 9 bases between. CDR3 length: 10 residues. The CDR3, as DNA: TGTGCCACTTCAATATCTGAAGCTTTCTTT. Protein: CATSISEAFF.

J is TRBJ2-3 and V is TRBV19, with D possibly TRBD1 on 7 matching bases. Trimming pared 4 bases from V and 3 bases from J, leaving 11 bases between. The CDR3 consists of 14 residues. Per the germline V gene, CDR1 is LNHDA and CDR2 is SQIVND (reference sequence). The CDR3 DNA follows: TGTGCCAGTAGTAGCAGGGGGAGGACAGATACGCAGTATTTT. It encodes CASSSRGRTDTQYF.

The gene calls are TRBV11-3 and TRBJ1-1; D gene uncertain. The ends were cut back, 0 bases at V and 7 bases at J, with 9 bases in the middle. CDR1 and CDR2 (germline): SGHNT, YENEEA. The CDR3 contains 13 residues. The CDR3 region has the DNA TGTGCCAGCAGCTTAGATCTTGAGGGTGAAGCTTTCTTT. This sequence encodes CASSLDLEGEAFF.

The chain combines TRBV7-9 with TRBJ2-7, with 8 bases fitting TRBD2. Germline assignment: CDR1 SEHNR and CDR2 FQNEAQ (reference sequence). This CDR3 spans 15 amino acids. V was clipped by 8 bases and J by 1 base; unmatched bases: 10. The CDR3 bases are TGTGCCAGCGCGCCGGGGGGGCTTCCATCCTACGAGCAGTACTTC. Its protein product is CASAPGGLPSYEQYF.

This chain's CDR3 is CASSIDINRVDEQFF. CDR3 bases: TGTGCCAGTAGTATAGATATAAACAGGGTTGATGAGCAGTTCTTC. The gene calls are TRBV19 and TRBJ2-1; D might be TRBD1 (6 bases). Trimming stripped 0 bases from V and 8 bases from J, with 14 bases between. The CDR3 has 15 amino acids. CDR1 and CDR2 from the germline V gene are LNHDA and SQIVND (reference sequence). The variable domain in full, with the rest retrieved from reference TRBV19 and TRBJ2-1, is DGGITQSPKYLFRKEGQNVTLSCEQNLNHDAMYWYRQDPGQGLRLIYYSQIVNDFQKGDIAEGYSVSREKKESFPLTVTSAQKNPTAFYLCASSIDINRVDEQFFGPGTRLTVL.

The chain combines TRBV2 with TRBJ1-3; D remains ambiguous. The V and J ends lost 4 bases and 9 bases respectively, with 13 bases between them. Germline-derived CDR1 and CDR2 are SNHLY and FYNNEI. The CDR3 length is 13 residues. In DNA form, the CDR3 reads TGTGCCAGCAGTGTTAGGGTGGAGGGCACCATATATTTT. The encoded protein is CASSVRVEGTIYF.

The rearrangement joins TRBV6-4 to TRBJ1-1, with TRBD1 identical over 7 bases. There are 14 residues in the CDR3. Germline trimming cut 6 bases from V and 0 bases from J; bases unmatched to any gene: 4. Looked up from germline, CDR1 is MRHNA and CDR2 is SNTAGT. Written as DNA, the CDR3 is TGTGCCAGCAGCATGGGACAGCTGAACACTGAAGCTTTCTTT. Amino acids: CASSMGQLNTEAFF.

The chain recombines TRBV5-1 with TRBJ2-7; 9 bases line up with TRBD1. Germline values: CDR1 SGHRS, CDR2 YFSETQ. The V segment lost 8 bases and the J segment 0 bases; nucleotides outside the gene matches: 9. This CDR3 is 15 amino acids long. CDR3 nucleotide sequence: TGCGCCAGTGGAGGGTTGACAGGGGGCTCCTACGAGCAGTACTTC. The encoded protein is CASGGLTGGSYEQYF. Using reference TRBV5-1 and TRBJ2-7 for the parts outside the CDR3, the full variable domain is KAGVTQTPRYLIKTRGQQVTLSCSPISGHRSVSWYQQTPGQGLQFLFEYFSETQRNKGNFPGRFSGRQFSNSRSEMNVSTLELGDSALYLCASGGLTGGSYEQYFGPGTRLTVT.

This rearrangement joins TRBV7-2 to TRBJ2-3; tentatively, D is TRBD2 (6 bases). This CDR3 region has 12 residues. V lost 8 bases to trimming and J lost 3 bases, with 9 bases between them. The germline CDR1 and CDR2 sequences are SGHTA and FQGNSA. The CDR3 region has the DNA TGTGCCAGCGCGGGGTTGACAGATACGCAGTATTTT. Encoded protein: CASAGLTDTQYF.

This sequence joins TRBV19 and TRBJ1-2, with D maybe TRBD1 (5 bases). Germline-derived CDR1 and CDR2 are LNHDA and SQIVND (reference sequence). V lost 6 bases and J lost 5, with 13 bases in between. The CDR3 runs to 13 residues. The CDR3, as DNA: TGTGCCAGTAGACCAGGGACCGCGTATGGCTACACCTTC. This gives the protein CASRPGTAYGYTF.

The V and J genes are TRBV2 and TRBJ2-1; D is unclear. The germline V gene has CDR1 SNHLY and CDR2 FYNNEI. The CDR3 extends over 11 amino acids. The V end was cut by 10 bases, the J end by 5 bases, with 9 bases between. The CDR3 DNA sequence: TGTGCCACCGGAACAAACAATGAGCAGTTCTTC. The encoded protein is CATGTNNEQFF.

The chain combines TRBV6-2 or TRBV6-3 with TRBJ2-1; TRBD2 agrees at 14 bases. CDR1 is MNHEY and CDR2 is SVGEGT in the germline V gene. The CDR3 has 16 amino acids. The V segment lost 4 bases and the J segment 7 bases; nucleotides outside the gene matches: 6. CDR3 bases: TGTGCCAGCAGTTTCCTTGGGACTAGCGGGAGAAATGAGCAGTTCTTC. This encodes CASSFLGTSGRNEQFF.

The chain employs TRBV12-2 and TRBJ2-7; the table calls TRBD1, which could not be checked here. TRBV12-2 is described as a pseudogene. The CDR3 covers 16 residues. DNA of the CDR3: TGTGCAAGTCGCTTAGTAGCAGGGAACTCCTCCTACGAGCAGTACTTC. This translates into CASRLVAGNSSYEQYF.

This clone occurred once. The chain recombines TRBV7-6 with TRBJ1-1; TRBD1 aligns across 9 bases. Germline V gene lookup returns CDR1 SGHVS and CDR2 FNYEAQ. The CDR3 totals 15 residues. Trimming cost V 2 bases and J 3 bases; bases outside gene matches: 4. CDR3 amino acids: CASSLMTGGHTEAFF. CDR3 nucleotides: TGTGCCAGCAGCTTAATGACAGGGGGACACACTGAAGCTTTCTTT.

The chain links TRBV7-8 to TRBJ2-6; TRBD2 agrees at 9 bases. This CDR3 is built from 21 residues. Germline V gives CDR1 SGHVS, CDR2 FQNEAQ. Trimming at V came to 1 base and at J to 0 bases, leaving 13 bases not matched to a gene. For the CDR3, the DNA is TGTGCCAGCAGCTTAGATCCACGCCAGCGGGAGGCTCACTCTGGGGCCAACGTCCTGACTTTC. Translating it yields CASSLDPRQREAHSGANVLTF. The entire variable domain, with the rest obtained from reference TRBV7-8 and TRBJ2-6, is as follows: GAGVSQSPRYKVAKRGQDVALRCDPISGHVSLFWYQQALGQGPEFLTYFQNEAQLDKSGLPSDRFFAERPEGSVSTLKIQRTQQEDSAVYLCASSLDPRQREAHSGANVLTFGAGSRLTVL.

The V gene is TRBV11-3, the J gene TRBJ2-2; D is unclear. This CDR3 region has 15 residues. V lost 1 base and J lost 2, with 8 bases in between. From germline, CDR1 is SGHNT and CDR2 YENEEA. The CDR3 DNA is TGTGCCAGCAGCTTAGCTCTCCTCAACACCGGGGAGCTGTTTTTT. Amino acid sequence: CASSLALLNTGELFF.

The rearrangement links TRBV9 to TRBJ2-3, with 8 bases identical to TRBD2. Germline V lookup: CDR1 SGDLS, CDR2 YYNGEE. The ends lost 0 bases at V and 4 bases at J; junction bases unmatched: 4. This CDR3 is built from 15 residues. The CDR3 loop reads CASSVDGRGADTQYF. CDR3 bases: TGTGCCAGCAGCGTAGACGGGAGGGGGGCAGATACGCAGTATTTT.

J is TRBJ2-5 and V is TRBV21-1; the tabulated D call, TRBD2, remains unverified against the DNA. TRBV21-1 is an annotated pseudogene. This CDR3 comprises 15 residues. The CDR3 protein is CLSSRGATAQETQYF. DNA of the CDR3: TGTCTCTCCTCGCGGGGGGCCACAGCCCAAGAGACCCAGTACTTC.

The rearrangement uses TRBV7-9 and TRBJ1-1; TRBD1 matches 7 bases. The CDR3 consists of 13 residues. Germline CDR1 and CDR2: SEHNR and FQNEAQ (reference sequence). The trim removed 4 bases at V and 8 bases at J, leaving 7 bases unmatched. CDR3 nucleotides: TGTGCCAGCAGCTGGGGAGAGACAGGGGAAGCTTTCTTT. This encodes CASSWGETGEAFF.

The V gene is TRBV11-3, the J gene TRBJ2-2; no reliable D call. The CDR3 totals 13 residues. CDR1 is SGHNT and CDR2 is YENEEA in the germline V gene. The V and J ends lost 3 bases and 0 bases respectively, with 2 bases between them. The CDR3 nucleotides read TGTGCCAGCAGCTTGACGAACACCGGGGAGCTGTTTTTT. This codes for CASSLTNTGELFF. The full variable domain, its missing parts supplied by reference TRBV11-3 and TRBJ2-2, is EAGVVQSPRYKIIEKKQPVAFWCNPISGHNTLYWYLQNLGQGPELLIRYENEEAVDDSQLPKDRFSAERLKGVDSTLKIQPAELGDSAVYLCASSLTNTGELFFGEGSRLTVL.

This sequence joins TRBV30 and TRBJ1-3, with 8 positions matching TRBD1. Germline V gene lookup returns CDR1 GTSNPN and CDR2 SVGIG (reference sequence). V gave up 3 bases and J gave up 3 bases; unmatched junction bases: 7. This CDR3 contains 15 residues. CDR3: CAWSTTGGFGNTIYF. DNA for the CDR3: TGTGCCTGGAGCACCACAGGGGGATTTGGAAACACCATATATTTT.